The 2 T cell receptor beta chains given below trace back to one sample, sequenced in a study of technical replicates of blood from a few donors. Generated by immunoSEQ multiplex PCR, the TCRdb table keeps only in-frame clones and is missing some. Of roughly 70,000 clones listed, just under 95% were seen once; the top ten hold roughly 0.37%. Sequenced input: T cells isolated from PBMCs. These receptors all come from a human donor in good health.

The chain is built from TRBV30 and TRBJ2-1; the match to TRBD2 covers 14 bases. The CDR3 is 15 residues long. Germline CDR1 and CDR2: GTSNPN and SVGIG (reference sequence). Unmatched junction bases numbered 6, after V lost 3 bases and J lost 8 bases. CDR3 coding DNA: TGTGCCTGGAGGGGACTAGCGGGAGAGAGATATGAGCAGTTCTTC. Residues: CAWRGLAGERYEQFF.

The chain employs TRBV6-5 and TRBJ2-1; 10 bases are a match to TRBD2. Germline V gene data show CDR1 as MNHEY and CDR2 as SVGAGI. The CDR3 runs 13 residues. V was clipped by 8 bases and J by 7 bases; unmatched bases: 5. CDR3 protein: CASGLAGDNEQFF. CDR3 DNA: TGTGCCAGCGGTCTAGCGGGAGATAATGAGCAGTTCTTC.